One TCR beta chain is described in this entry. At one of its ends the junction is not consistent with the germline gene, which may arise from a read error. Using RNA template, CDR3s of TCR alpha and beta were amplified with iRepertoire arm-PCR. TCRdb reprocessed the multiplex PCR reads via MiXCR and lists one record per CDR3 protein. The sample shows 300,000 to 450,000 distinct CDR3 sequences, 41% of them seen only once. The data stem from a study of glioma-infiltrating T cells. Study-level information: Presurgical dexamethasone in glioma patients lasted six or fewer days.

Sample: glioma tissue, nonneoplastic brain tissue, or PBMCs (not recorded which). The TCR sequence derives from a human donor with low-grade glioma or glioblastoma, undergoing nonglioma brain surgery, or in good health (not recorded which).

CDR3 in amino acids: CASSLALVRTVVGFTF. As DNA, the CDR3 is TGTGCCAGCAGCTTAGCGCTGGTACGAACCGTTGTGGGCTTCACCTTC. The rearrangement joins TRBV7-2 to TRBJ1-2; D unclear. Per the germline V gene, CDR1 is SGHTA and CDR2 is FQGNSA. The CDR3 contains 16 residues.